Listed below are T cell receptor beta chains from one sample, sequenced in a study of cytomegalovirus exposure and HLA in healthy donors. Some clones are missing from TCRdb's copy, which holds only in-frame ones; the method was immunoSEQ multiplex PCR. Of some 150,000 clones detected, approximately 90% appear once; the ten largest clones hold around 3%. The sequenced sample consisted of PBMCs. These receptors came from a man younger than 30 in good health and CMV-seronegative. The CDR3 runs from the conserved cysteine through the conserved F or W. A D gene is named only where the DNA matches it firmly. Rows may omit the clone size; those that give it use once, few, many or a size class.

v_gene	d_gene	j_gene	abundance	CDR3nt	CDR3aa
TRBV21-1	.	TRBJ2-7	.	TGTGCCAGCGAACCGGGACAGGGCTCCTACGAGCAGTACTTC	CASEPGQGSYEQYF
TRBV5-1	TRBD1	TRBJ1-1	.	TGCGCCAGCAGCCCCGACAGGGCTTCTGAAGCTTTCTTT	CASSPDRASEAFF
TRBV7-9	.	TRBJ2-7	.	TGTGCCAGCAGCTCAGAGAGGGCGGAGTACTCCTACGAGCAGTACTTC	CASSSERAEYSYEQYF
TRBV19	.	TRBJ1-1	.	TGTGCCAGTATTGAGGGCCCCATGAACACTGAAGCTTTCTTT	CASIEGPMNTEAFF
TRBV18	.	TRBJ2-1	.	TGTGCCAGCTCACCACCGGCGAGGGATGAGCAGTTCTTC	CASSPPARDEQFF
TRBV28	.	TRBJ1-5	.	TGTGCCAGCAGTTTCCCCCAGGGGTCTCAGCCCCAGCATTTT	CASSFPQGSQPQHF
TRBV19	.	TRBJ2-7	.	TGTGCCAGTAGTAAGGAGCAGAACGCCTACGAGCAGTACTTC	CASSKEQNAYEQYF
TRBV6-4	.	TRBJ2-3	.	TGTGCCAGCAGTGCCGTAGCGGAGTCAGATACGCAGTATTTT	CASSAVAESDTQYF
TRBV18	TRBD2	TRBJ2-7	.	TGTGCCAGCTCGCAGGACGGGACTAGCGGGATCTGGTCCTACGAGCAGTACTTC	CASSQDGTSGIWSYEQYF
TRBV7-6	TRBD1	TRBJ1-6	.	TGTGCCAGCAGCCCGGGACAGGGGGATTCACCCCTCCACTTT	CASSPGQGDSPLHF
TRBV7-7	TRBD2	TRBJ2-3	.	TGTGCTAGCAGCTTATCCGCTCAGACTAGCGGGACGCAGTATTTT	CASSLSAQTSGTQYF
TRBV11-2	.	TRBJ1-2	.	TGTGCCGCGAGACAGTTCCGAACTAACTATGGCTACACCTTC	CAARQFRTNYGYTF
TRBV27	TRBD2	TRBJ2-1	.	TGTGCCAGCAGTCTCCCTGGACTAGCGGGGGGCAATGAGCAGTTCTTC	CASSLPGLAGGNEQFF
TRBV6-8	.	TRBJ2-7	.	TGTGCCAGCAGTTGGAGGGACAGTAAGGAGCAGTACTTC	CASSWRDSKEQYF
TRBV2	.	TRBJ1-6	.	TGTGCCAGCAGTGCCCCTAGCGGGGCGGTTTATAATTCACCCCTCCACTTT	CASSAPSGAVYNSPLHF
TRBV5-1	.	TRBJ1-2	.	TGCGCCAGCGCCCCCGGGACATCTCGCTACACCTTC	CASAPGTSRYTF
TRBV5-4	.	TRBJ1-1	.	TGTGCCAGCAGCTTGTATACTGAAGCTTTCTTT	CASSLYTEAFF
TRBV28	.	TRBJ1-4	few	TGTGCCAGCAGTGCATCCGGGTCTTTCAATGAAAAACTGTTTTTT	CASSASGSFNEKLFF
TRBV5-4	TRBD2	TRBJ2-5	few	TGTGCCAGCAGCCTCCGGGGGGAAGAGACCCAGTACTTC	CASSLRGEETQYF
TRBV5-1	TRBD1	TRBJ2-1	.	TGCGCCAGCAGCTCGGGACAGAACAATGAGCAGTTCTTC	CASSSGQNNEQFF
TRBV6-5	.	TRBJ1-5	few	TGTGCCAGCAGTTCGATCCCGGGAAGCAATCAGCCCCAGCATTTT	CASSSIPGSNQPQHF
TRBV27	TRBD1	TRBJ1-5	.	TGTGCCAGCAGTCCAAACAGGGGGGGTCAGCCCCAGCATTTT	CASSPNRGGQPQHF
TRBV10-3	.	TRBJ1-5	.	TGTGCCATCAAAGGAGACGATCAGCCCCAGCATTTT	CAIKGDDQPQHF
TRBV6-5	.	TRBJ1-5	.	TGTGCCAGCAGTTTGGGGCAGGGTGGTCATCAGCCCCAGCATTTT	CASSLGQGGHQPQHF
TRBV19	TRBD2	TRBJ2-2	.	TGTGCCAGTAGTATCGTATTAGCGGGAGTGGACACCGGGGAGCTGTTTTTT	CASSIVLAGVDTGELFF
TRBV19	.	TRBJ2-5	.	TGTGCCAGTAGTAACCCAGGGGAGGAGACCCAGTACTTC	CASSNPGEETQYF
TRBV7-2	.	TRBJ2-7	.	TGTGCCAGCAGGCCTCGGGACTTTCCCTACGAGCAGTACTTC	CASRPRDFPYEQYF
TRBV19	.	TRBJ1-2	.	TGTGCCAGTGAATCGGGGCGGGGAGATGGCTACACCTTC	CASESGRGDGYTF
TRBV4-1	TRBD2	TRBJ2-1	.	TGCGCCAGCAGCCCGATGTATGGGCGGGAGGGCGATGAGCAGTTCTTC	CASSPMYGREGDEQFF
TRBV27	TRBD2	TRBJ2-1	.	TGTGCCAGCAGACGAGGGTCCGGGGGGGCGGGGGAGCAGTTCTTC	CASRRGSGGAGEQFF
TRBV7-8	.	TRBJ2-2	.	TGTGCCAGCAGCTCGCTAGGTCCGGGCACCGGGGAGCTGTTTTTT	CASSSLGPGTGELFF
TRBV5-1	TRBD1	TRBJ1-1	.	TGCGCCAGCAGCTTTACAGGGGGGGTTGGAGACACTGAAGCTTTCTTT	CASSFTGGVGDTEAFF
TRBV18	TRBD1	TRBJ2-1	.	TGTGCCAGCCGTACTATTTTCGGACAGGGGTCAAATGAGCAGTTCTTC	CASRTIFGQGSNEQFF
TRBV25-1	.	TRBJ1-2	.	TGTGCCAGCAGTAAGACAGTTGGTGGCTACACCTTC	CASSKTVGGYTF
TRBV7-9	TRBD2	TRBJ2-1	.	TGTGCCAGCAGAATGGGGGGGAATGAGCAGTTCTTC	CASRMGGNEQFF
TRBV5-1	.	TRBJ1-2	.	TGCGCCAGCAGCTGGGAAACAGGGAACTATGGCTACACCTTC	CASSWETGNYGYTF
TRBV6-5	.	TRBJ1-4	.	TGTGCCAGCAGTACGAGAGGGTCGGGTGAAAAACTGTTTTTT	CASSTRGSGEKLFF
TRBV6-4	TRBD2	TRBJ2-1	.	TGTGCCAGCAGTCTCCTAGCGGGGAAGGGGTACAATGAGCAGTTCTTC	CASSLLAGKGYNEQFF
TRBV7-2	.	TRBJ1-2	.	TGTGCCAGCAGTCAAACGCAGCGGATCTATGGCTACACCTTC	CASSQTQRIYGYTF
TRBV2	.	TRBJ2-4	.	TGTGCCAGCAGTGAAACAGCCTACGTAGCCAAAAACATTCAGTACTTC	CASSETAYVAKNIQYF
TRBV27	TRBD1	TRBJ1-2	.	TGTGCCAGCAGTTCTGACAGGGTTAGCTATGGCTACACCTTC	CASSSDRVSYGYTF
TRBV7-9	.	TRBJ1-2	.	TGTGCCAGCAGCTTAGAGGAAGCCGCATACGGGGAAGGCTACACCTTC	CASSLEEAAYGEGYTF
TRBV9	TRBD1	TRBJ2-7	.	TGTGCCAGCAGCTCAAGGACAGGGTACGAGCAGTACTTC	CASSSRTGYEQYF
TRBV11-1	.	TRBJ1-6	.	TGTGCCAGCAGCGCCTCAGCGAGCTCCTATAATTCACCCCTCCACTTT	CASSASASSYNSPLHF
TRBV10-3	TRBD1	TRBJ1-5	few	TGTGCCACCTACGACAGGGATGGCAATCAGCCCCAGCATTTT	CATYDRDGNQPQHF
TRBV29-1	.	TRBJ2-1	.	TGCAGCGTTGATCGCCAACAGGGCCGGAGCTCCTACAATGAGCAGTTCTTC	CSVDRQQGRSSYNEQFF
TRBV28	TRBD1	TRBJ1-3	.	TGTGCCAGCAGTTTTAGGGGGCCTAGGAGAAACACCATATATTTT	CASSFRGPRRNTIYF
TRBV19	.	TRBJ2-7	.	TGTGCCAGTAGTGGGGAGGACCCCTACGAGCAGTACTTC	CASSGEDPYEQYF
TRBV5-6	TRBD1	TRBJ2-7	many	TGTGCCAGCAGCTACCCCCGGGACAGTCTTAACGAGCAGTACTTC	CASSYPRDSLNEQYF
TRBV4-1	.	TRBJ2-7	.	TGCGCCAGCAGCCAAGATAGTGGAGAGGGTACCCAGCAGTACTTC	CASSQDSGEGTQQYF
TRBV28	TRBD1	TRBJ2-7	.	TGTGCCAGCGGACTTGGACAGGGTGCCCACGAGCAGTACTTC	CASGLGQGAHEQYF
TRBV19	.	TRBJ2-7	.	TGTGCCAGTAGTCCAGGGTTCTACGAGCAGTACTTC	CASSPGFYEQYF
TRBV7-2	TRBD1	TRBJ2-7	.	TGTGCCAGCAGCTTAGAAGCTAGGACAGGATCGCTCGAGCAGTACTTC	CASSLEARTGSLEQYF
TRBV13	TRBD2	TRBJ2-1	.	TGTGCCAGCAGAGCTAGCGGGGGCCCTTCCTACAATGAGCAGTTCTTC	CASRASGGPSYNEQFF
TRBV5-1	.	TRBJ1-2	.	TGCGCCAGCAGCTTGGAGTCTTTAGATGGCTACACCTTC	CASSLESLDGYTF
TRBV19	.	TRBJ2-2	.	TGTGCCTCAGCGGCGGGCACCGGGGAGCTGTTTTTT	CASAAGTGELFF
TRBV6-5	TRBD2	TRBJ2-1	.	TGTGCCAGCAGGCCCGGGACTAGCGATTGGCATGAGCAGTTCTTC	CASRPGTSDWHEQFF
TRBV5-1	.	TRBJ1-4	.	TGCGCCAGCAGCTTGGCCCTGGTCACAGATTTAAATGAAAAACTGTTTTTT	CASSLALVTDLNEKLFF